The source of this T cell receptor (beta chain) is a study of CD8 T cells in ankylosing spondylitis. General study findings and limits: Reportedly, matched ankylosing spondylitis synovial fluid was significantly enriched for disease-linked clones. Made up of eight highly homologous variants, a TCR beta motif appeared characteristic of ankylosing spondylitis blood. Some of these motif variants have turned up before, in reports on reactive arthritis synovial fluid and blood.

Of note for this clonotype: Its target is unknown.

Quantitative 5'-RACE with molecular barcodes produced the TCR beta libraries. Each CDR3 protein gets one entry after TCRdb re-called the 5' RACE reads with MiXCR. The repertoire consists of 200,000 to 250,000 distinct CDR3 sequences, with approximately 16% occurring once and the leading ten covering about two fifths. CDR3 length: 16 residues. Trimming left V 3 bases short and J 0 bases short, with 14 bases between. Germline CDR1 and CDR2: MDHEN and SYDVKM. The chain employs TRBV28 and TRBJ1-1, with D perhaps matching TRBD1 (6 bases). The clonotype comes from a male donor with ankylosing spondylitis. The sequencing input was blood, either unsorted or a sorted T cell fraction (not recorded which). The DNA of the CDR3 is TGTGCCAGCAGTTTTCACAGGGAGCGGGTGAACACTGAAGCTTTCTTT. Encoded protein: CASSFHRERVNTEAFF.